The sample holds a few counts of the clone carrying this T cell receptor beta chain. The CDR3 length is 13 residues. The V gene's germline CDR1 is DFQATT and CDR2 SNEGSKA (reference sequence). With 6 bases clipped from V and 4 bases from J, the junction kept 6 bases outside the gene matches. The data belong to a study of Graves' ophthalmopathy and Graves' hyperthyroidism. TCR beta CDR3 amplification used RNA transcripts. Amplification began with first-round RT-PCR using HTBI primers, then second-round multiplex PCR was performed. TCRdb itself ran the multiplex PCR reads through MiXCR, one entry per CDR3 protein. The sample consists of 680,000 or so distinct CDR3 sequences, about 20% of them appearing once.

The TCR comes from a woman between 18 and 29 years old with stable Graves' hyperthyroidism. Some clones in this sample may be carry-over from other donors' samples. The sample comprised peripheral blood. The chain has TRBV20-1 and TRBJ1-3; TRBD1 matches at 7 bases. CDR3 region: CSAHDRAGNTIYF. CDR3 sequence (DNA): TGCAGTGCGCACGACAGGGCCGGAAACACCATATATTTT.